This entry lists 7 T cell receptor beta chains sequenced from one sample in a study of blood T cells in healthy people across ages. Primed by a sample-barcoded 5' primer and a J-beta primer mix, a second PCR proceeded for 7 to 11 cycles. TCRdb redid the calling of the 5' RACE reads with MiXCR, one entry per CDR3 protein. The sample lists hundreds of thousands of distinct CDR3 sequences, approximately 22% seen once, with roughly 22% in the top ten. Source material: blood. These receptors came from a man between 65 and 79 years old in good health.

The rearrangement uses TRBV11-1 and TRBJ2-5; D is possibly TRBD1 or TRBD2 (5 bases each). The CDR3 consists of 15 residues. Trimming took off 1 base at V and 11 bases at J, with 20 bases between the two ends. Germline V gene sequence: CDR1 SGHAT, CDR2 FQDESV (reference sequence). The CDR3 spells CASSLGLSREGEQYF. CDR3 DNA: TGTGCCAGCAGCTTAGGATTGTCGAGGGAAGGGGAGCAGTACTTC.

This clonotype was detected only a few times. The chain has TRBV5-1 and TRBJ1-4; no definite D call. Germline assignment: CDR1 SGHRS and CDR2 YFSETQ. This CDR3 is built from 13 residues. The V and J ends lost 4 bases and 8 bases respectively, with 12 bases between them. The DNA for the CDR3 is TGCGCCAGCAGCCCCGGGGAGACAGAAAAACTGTTTTTT. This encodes CASSPGETEKLFF.

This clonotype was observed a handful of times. The CDR3 sequence: CSVTGGRNNEQFF. The CDR3 coding sequence is TGCAGCGTCACGGGAGGGAGGAACAATGAGCAGTTCTTC. V is TRBV29-1 and J is TRBJ2-5, with 8 bases lining up with TRBD2. The better agreement between TRBJ2-1 and the DNA end casts doubt on the J call. CDR1 SQVTM and CDR2 ANQGSEA come from the germline V gene. The CDR3 runs 13 residues.

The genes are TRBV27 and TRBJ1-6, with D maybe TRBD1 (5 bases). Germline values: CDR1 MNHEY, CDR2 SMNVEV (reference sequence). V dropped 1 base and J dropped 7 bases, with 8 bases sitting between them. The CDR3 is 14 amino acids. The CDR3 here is CASSLWGNNSPLHF. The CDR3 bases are TGTGCCAGCAGTTTATGGGGGAACAATTCACCCCTCCACTTT.

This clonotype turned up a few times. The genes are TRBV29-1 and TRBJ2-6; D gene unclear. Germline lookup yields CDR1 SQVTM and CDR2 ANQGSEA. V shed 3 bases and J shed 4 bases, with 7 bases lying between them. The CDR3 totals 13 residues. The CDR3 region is CSVETLGANVLTF. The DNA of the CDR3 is TGCAGCGTTGAGACCCTGGGGGCCAACGTCCTGACTTTC.

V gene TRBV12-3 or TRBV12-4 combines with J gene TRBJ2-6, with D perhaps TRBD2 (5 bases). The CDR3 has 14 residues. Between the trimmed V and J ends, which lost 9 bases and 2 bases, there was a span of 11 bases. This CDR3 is CARPGVPGANVLTF. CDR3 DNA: TGTGCCAGACCCGGGGTCCCTGGGGCCAACGTCCTGACTTTC.

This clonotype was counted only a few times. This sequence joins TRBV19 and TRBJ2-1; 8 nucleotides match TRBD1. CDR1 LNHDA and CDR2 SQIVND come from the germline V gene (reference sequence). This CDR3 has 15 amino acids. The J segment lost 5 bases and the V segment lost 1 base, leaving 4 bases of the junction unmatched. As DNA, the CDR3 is TGTGCCAGTAGTATAGGGACAGGGTACGACAATGAGCAGTTCTTC. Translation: CASSIGTGYDNEQFF.